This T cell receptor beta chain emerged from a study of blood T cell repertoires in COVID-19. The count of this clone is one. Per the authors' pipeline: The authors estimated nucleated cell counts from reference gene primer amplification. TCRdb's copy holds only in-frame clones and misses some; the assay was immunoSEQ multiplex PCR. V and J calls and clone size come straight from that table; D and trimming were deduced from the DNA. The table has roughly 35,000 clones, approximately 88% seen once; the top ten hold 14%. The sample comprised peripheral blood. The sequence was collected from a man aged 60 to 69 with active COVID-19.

Here the CDR3 DNA reads TGCGCCAGCAGCGAAACAGGGACATATAATTCACCCCTCCACTTT. It yields the protein CASSETGTYNSPLHF. The rearrangement joins TRBV5-1 to TRBJ1-6, with a weak D call TRBD1 (6 bases). The V end was cut by 4 bases, the J end by 4 bases, with 12 bases between. CDR3 length equals 15 residues. Germline V gene data show CDR1 as SGHRS and CDR2 as YFSETQ.